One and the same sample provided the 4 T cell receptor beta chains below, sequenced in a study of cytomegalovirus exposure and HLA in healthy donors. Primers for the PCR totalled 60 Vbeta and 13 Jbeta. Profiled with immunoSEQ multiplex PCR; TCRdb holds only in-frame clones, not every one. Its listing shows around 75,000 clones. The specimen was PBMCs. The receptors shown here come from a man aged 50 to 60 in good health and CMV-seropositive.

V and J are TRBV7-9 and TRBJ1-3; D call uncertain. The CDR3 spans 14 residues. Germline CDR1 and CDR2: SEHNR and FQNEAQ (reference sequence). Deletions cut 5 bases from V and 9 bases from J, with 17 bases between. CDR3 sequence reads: CASSPGLTAGTIYF. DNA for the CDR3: TGTGCCAGCAGCCCAGGACTGACGGCCGGCACCATATATTTT.

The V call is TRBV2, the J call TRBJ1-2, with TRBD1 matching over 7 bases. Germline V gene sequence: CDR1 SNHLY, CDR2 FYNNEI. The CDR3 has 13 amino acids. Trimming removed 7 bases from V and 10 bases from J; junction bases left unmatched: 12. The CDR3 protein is CASKLGTVSPYTF. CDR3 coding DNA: TGTGCCAGCAAGCTCGGGACAGTTTCTCCCTACACCTTC.

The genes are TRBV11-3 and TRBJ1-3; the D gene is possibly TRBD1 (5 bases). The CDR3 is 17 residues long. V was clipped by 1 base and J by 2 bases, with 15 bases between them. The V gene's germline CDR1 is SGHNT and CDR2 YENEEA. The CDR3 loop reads CASSLGRGPDAGNTIYF. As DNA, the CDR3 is TGTGCCAGCAGCTTAGGGAGGGGACCTGACGCTGGAAACACCATATATTTT.

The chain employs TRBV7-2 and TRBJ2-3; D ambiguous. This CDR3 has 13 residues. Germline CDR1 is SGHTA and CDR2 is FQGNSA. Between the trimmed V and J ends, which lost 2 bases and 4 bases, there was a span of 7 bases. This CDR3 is CASSLLSADTQYF. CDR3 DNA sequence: TGTGCCAGCAGCTTACTTTCGGCAGATACGCAGTATTTT.